This T cell receptor (beta chain) was recorded in a study of monozygotic twins with inflammatory bowel disease. Reanalyzing the 5' RACE reads, TCRdb keeps one entry per CDR3 protein, without DNA. This sample's table reports fewer than 550,000 distinct CDR3 sequences. CDR3 length: 14 amino acids. Germline CDR1 is SGHRS and CDR2 is YFSETQ. This receptor was obtained from a human donor with ulcerative colitis or Crohn's disease, or a healthy co-twin of an affected twin (not recorded which). The V call is TRBV5-1, the J call TRBJ2-6; TCRdb's assignment of TRBD1 cannot be checked, as there is no DNA. Sequencing was carried out using blood. The CDR3 protein is CASSLGDRVPVLTF.